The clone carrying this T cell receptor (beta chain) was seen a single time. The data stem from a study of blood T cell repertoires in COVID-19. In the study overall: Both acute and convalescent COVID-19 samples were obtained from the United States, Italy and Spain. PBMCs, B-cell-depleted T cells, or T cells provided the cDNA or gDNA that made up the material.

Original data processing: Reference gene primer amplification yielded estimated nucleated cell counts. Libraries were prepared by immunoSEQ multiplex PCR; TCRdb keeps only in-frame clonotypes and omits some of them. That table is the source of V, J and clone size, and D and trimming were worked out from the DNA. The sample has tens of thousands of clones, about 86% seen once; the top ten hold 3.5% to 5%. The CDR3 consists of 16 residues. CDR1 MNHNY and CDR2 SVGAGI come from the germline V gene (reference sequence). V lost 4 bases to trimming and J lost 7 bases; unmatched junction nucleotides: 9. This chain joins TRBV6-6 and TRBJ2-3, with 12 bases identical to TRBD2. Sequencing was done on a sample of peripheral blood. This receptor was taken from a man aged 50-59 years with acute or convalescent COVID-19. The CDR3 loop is CASSSVTSGRIYTQYF. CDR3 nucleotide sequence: TGTGCCAGCAGTTCCGTTACTAGCGGGAGGATATATACGCAGTATTTT.